The 9 T cell receptor beta chains given below trace back to one sample, sequenced in a study of T cell repertoires in cytomegalovirus infection. No antigen has been identified for these receptors. Via MiXCR, TCRdb re-called the reads, giving one row per CDR3 protein. In the table there are 750,000 to 900,000 distinct CDR3 sequences, roughly 28% of which are singletons. Sequencing was performed on cultured CD8+ T cells from PBMCs, taken from culture after CMV antigen stimulation. The receptors originated from a human donor in good health (CMV status not recorded). Some clones in this sample may be carry-over from other donors' samples.

The chain combines TRBV6-7 with TRBJ2-1; a possible D gene is TRBD2 (6 bases). TRBV6-7 is an ORF; its function is uncertain. Trimming cost V 0 bases and J 9 bases, with 15 bases left between them. CDR3 size: 15 residues. CDR3 residues: CASSYSRLASAEQFF. In nucleotides, the CDR3 is TGTGCCAGCAGTTACTCACGGCTAGCGTCAGCTGAGCAGTTCTTC.

This clonotype appeared a single time. The CDR3 nucleotides are TGTGCCAGCAGTTTTGCTTTCCCCTCCTACGAGCAGTACTTC. Translation gives CASSFAFPSYEQYF. This sequence joins TRBV27 and TRBJ2-7; D unresolved. CDR3 length: 14 amino acids. V shed 3 bases and J shed 0 bases, with 9 bases lying between them. The germline CDR1 and CDR2 sequences are MNHEY and SMNVEV (reference sequence).

The chain carries TRBV7-9 and TRBJ2-1; no definite D call. Trimming removed 10 bases at V and 7 bases at J, with 11 bases between. CDR1 is SEHNR, CDR2 FQNEAQ, per germline (reference sequence). This CDR3 region has 11 residues. The CDR3 here is CATSPGNEQFF. The CDR3 nucleotides are TGTGCCACTTCCCCCGGGAATGAGCAGTTCTTC.

V gene TRBV6-8 combines with J gene TRBJ2-7; D call uncertain. CDR1 is MNHGY and CDR2 is SAAAGT in the germline V gene. The CDR3 contains 14 residues. Trimming cost V 0 bases and J 2 bases, with 8 bases left between them. This CDR3 is CASSYSGGTYEQYF. For the CDR3, the DNA is TGTGCCAGCAGTTACTCGGGTGGGACCTACGAGCAGTACTTC.

This clonotype was counted ten times or more. The chain links TRBV7-2 to TRBJ1-1; D uncertain. Germline V gives CDR1 SGHTA, CDR2 FQGNSA. V gave up 0 bases and J gave up 5 bases, with 13 bases separating them. This CDR3 comprises 15 residues. The DNA of the CDR3 is TGTGCCAGCAGCTTAGCTAGGGTAGAAGAGACTGAAGCTTTCTTT. Encoded protein: CASSLARVEETEAFF.

Comments on this clonotype: A single base separates this from a much larger clone, so it may be a read error. The V gene is TRBV7-2, the J gene TRBJ1-3; no reliable D call. CDR1 is SGHTA, CDR2 FQGNSA, per germline. CDR3 length equals 17 residues. The CDR3 nucleotides are TGTGTCAGCAGCGCGCGGGCCTCCACTTACTCTGGAAACACCATATATTTT. Translating gives CVSSARASTYSGNTIYF.

The rearrangement links TRBV7-4 to TRBJ2-7, with D possibly matching TRBD1 (6 bases). Germline values: CDR1 SGHVT, CDR2 SQSDAQ. V dropped 5 bases and J dropped 2 bases, with 13 bases sitting between them. The CDR3 loop spans 14 amino acids. CDR3 in amino acids: CASSMTGSPYEQYF. The CDR3 DNA reads TGTGCCAGCAGCATGACAGGTAGCCCCTACGAGCAGTACTTC.

Only a few counts were recorded for this clonotype. This chain connects TRBV28 to TRBJ2-1, with a tentative D call TRBD1 (6 bases). Trimming removed 5 bases from V and 3 bases from J, with 20 bases in between. The CDR3 runs 17 residues. CDR1 is MDHEN, CDR2 SYDVKM, per germline. The CDR3 is CASSTYRAGGFYNEQFF. The CDR3 coding sequence is TGTGCCAGCAGTACCTACAGGGCTGGGGGTTTCTACAATGAGCAGTTCTTC.

The gene calls are TRBV7-8 and TRBJ2-7, with 7 bases that match TRBD1. V lost 5 bases, J lost 5 bases, and 9 bases stayed unmatched. The CDR3 loop spans 14 amino acids. Per germline, CDR1 SGHVS and CDR2 FQNEAQ. CDR3 coding DNA: TGTGCCAGCAGCCCCTCGACAGGGTTGGACGAGCAGTACTTC. It translates to CASSPSTGLDEQYF.